This is a list of T cell receptor beta chains from one sample in a study of blood T cell repertoires in COVID-19. Profiled with immunoSEQ multiplex PCR; TCRdb holds only in-frame clones, not every one. The sample has fewer than 200,000 clones, 65% to 90% seen once. Sample: peripheral blood. These TCRs come from a man between 50 and 59 years old with active or convalescent COVID-19. Both conserved end residues are part of each CDR3. A D gene is named only where the DNA matches it firmly. Rows may omit the clone size; those that give it use once, few, many or a size class.

TRBV18	TRBJ1-2	TRBD1	-	CASSPEGQVFSGYTF	TGTGCCAGCTCACCGGAGGGACAGGTATTCTCCGGCTACACCTTC
TRBV20-1	TRBJ2-2	TRBD2	once	CSASREGLSGELFF	TGCAGTGCTAGTCGGGAGGGATTGTCCGGGGAGCTGTTTTTT
TRBV20-1	TRBJ1-4	-	once	CSAREGEKLFF	TGCAGTGCGAGGGAGGGTGAAAAACTGTTTTTT
TRBV18	TRBJ1-1	TRBD1	-	CASSPGQGARTEAFF	TGTGCCAGCTCACCAGGGCAGGGGGCACGGACTGAAGCTTTCTTT
TRBV30	TRBJ2-5	-	-	CAWSVSAGAGFIETQYF	TGTGCCTGGAGTGTATCGGCGGGGGCCGGCTTCATAGAGACCCAGTACTTC
TRBV30	TRBJ2-6	-	-	CAWDTLSGANVLTF	TGTGCCTGGGACACGCTCTCTGGGGCCAACGTCCTGACTTTC
TRBV28	TRBJ1-2	TRBD1	few	CASSVGGTVYGYTF	TGTGCCAGCAGTGTAGGAGGGACAGTTTATGGCTACACCTTC
TRBV6-5	TRBJ1-1	-	-	CASTPGERGTEAFF	TGTGCCAGCACTCCCGGAGAGAGGGGGACTGAAGCTTTCTTT
TRBV6-4	TRBJ2-3	TRBD2	-	CASSDGTNEDTQYF	TGTGCCAGCAGTGACGGGACTAACGAAGATACGCAGTATTTT
TRBV7-9	TRBJ1-2	-	-	CASTMIANYGYTF	TGTGCCAGCACCATGATAGCTAACTATGGCTACACCTTC
TRBV28	TRBJ1-2	-	-	CASSFGGAQGGYGYTF	TGTGCCAGCAGTTTCGGGGGGGCGCAAGGGGGCTATGGCTACACCTTC
TRBV2	TRBJ1-3	TRBD1	-	CASSRDRENTIYF	TGTGCCAGCAGCCGGGACAGAGAAAACACCATATATTTT
TRBV27	TRBJ1-1	TRBD1	-	CASSFRGQETEAFF	TGTGCCAGCAGTTTTAGGGGGCAGGAGACTGAAGCTTTCTTT
TRBV27	TRBJ2-3	TRBD1	-	CASSLWGQSTDTQYF	TGTGCCAGCAGTTTATGGGGACAGAGCACAGATACGCAGTATTTT
TRBV5-5	TRBJ1-3	-	-	CASSYRDIGVSTGNTIYF	TGTGCCAGCAGCTACCGGGACATTGGGGTTAGTACTGGAAACACCATATATTTT
TRBV6-5	TRBJ2-1	-	-	CASSYLFQGGDEQFF	TGTGCCAGCAGTTACCTTTTTCAGGGGGGCGATGAGCAGTTCTTC
TRBV14	TRBJ1-4	-	-	CASSQGDRNVREKLFF	TGTGCCAGCAGCCAAGGAGACAGGAACGTTAGAGAAAAACTGTTTTTT
TRBV10-1	TRBJ2-3	-	once	CASRAGNTDTQYF	TGCGCCAGCAGGGCAGGGAATACAGATACGCAGTATTTT
TRBV2	TRBJ2-3	TRBD2	-	CASSRVYGGTDTQYF	TGTGCCAGCAGCAGGGTGTACGGGGGGACAGATACGCAGTATTTT
TRBV24-1	TRBJ1-5	-	-	CATSATAGGQPQHF	TGTGCCACCAGTGCGACAGCGGGGGGTCAGCCCCAGCATTTT
TRBV7-9	TRBJ1-1	TRBD1	-	CASSTGGTEAFF	TGTGCCAGCAGCACAGGGGGTACTGAAGCTTTCTTT
TRBV3-1/TRBV3-2	TRBJ1-2	TRBD1	-	CASSQLPGQGNYGYTF	TGTGCCAGCAGCCAACTCCCGGGACAGGGTAACTATGGCTACACCTTC
TRBV4-3	TRBJ1-2	-	-	CASSQDLAGGKGYTF	TGCGCCAGCAGCCAAGACCTGGCGGGGGGAAAGGGCTACACCTTC
TRBV14	TRBJ2-7	TRBD1	-	CASRHGQGDSYEQYF	TGTGCCAGCAGACACGGACAGGGGGACTCCTACGAGCAGTACTTC
TRBV4-2	TRBJ2-7	-	-	CASSQDGAGDGEQYF	TGTGCCAGCAGCCAAGATGGGGCAGGGGATGGCGAGCAGTACTTC
TRBV7-7	TRBJ2-7	-	once	CASSKNRDNSYEQYF	TGTGCCAGCAGCAAAAACCGGGACAACTCCTACGAGCAGTACTTC
TRBV2	TRBJ2-2	-	-	CASSVRENTGELFF	TGTGCCAGCAGTGTCAGGGAGAACACCGGGGAGCTGTTTTTT
TRBV2	TRBJ1-1	-	-	CASGRANTEAFF	TGTGCCAGCGGCAGGGCGAACACTGAAGCTTTCTTT
TRBV27	TRBJ2-3	TRBD2	once	CASRLSGAGGADTQYF	TGTGCCAGCAGGCTTAGTGGGGCGGGGGGCGCAGATACGCAGTATTTT
TRBV6-5	TRBJ2-7	-	-	CASSSPKSTNYEQYF	TGTGCCAGCAGTTCCCCGAAGTCGACAAATTACGAGCAGTACTTC
TRBV5-5	TRBJ2-1	TRBD2	-	CASSPGLNYGEQFF	TGTGCCAGCAGCCCGGGACTAAACTACGGAGAGCAGTTCTTC
TRBV5-1	TRBJ2-7	TRBD2	-	CASSLVGFPRGGSYEQYF	TGCGCCAGCAGCTTGGTGGGATTCCCCCGCGGGGGCTCCTACGAGCAGTACTTC
TRBV27	TRBJ1-5	-	-	CASSLGQFNQPQHF	TGTGCCAGCAGTTTAGGGCAGTTCAATCAGCCCCAGCATTTT
TRBV4-3	TRBJ2-7	TRBD2	-	CASSQSMASGAYEQYF	TGCGCCAGCAGCCAAAGTATGGCTAGCGGGGCTTACGAGCAGTACTTC
TRBV14	TRBJ1-6	-	few	CASSQAGGSPLHF	TGTGCCAGCAGCCAAGCGGGGGGTTCACCCCTCCACTTT
TRBV5-1	TRBJ1-2	-	-	CASSWGGLDNGYTF	TGCGCCAGCAGCTGGGGGGGATTGGATAATGGCTACACCTTC
TRBV12-3/TRBV12-4	TRBJ1-5	-	-	CASTRGQPQHF	TGTGCCAGCACACGGGGTCAGCCCCAGCATTTT
TRBV6-1	TRBJ2-7	TRBD1	-	CASSELDRGIYEQYF	TGTGCCAGCAGTGAACTGGACAGGGGGATCTACGAGCAGTACTTC
TRBV18	TRBJ2-3	TRBD1	-	CASSRPRDRDTDTQYF	TGTGCCAGCTCACGCCCCCGGGACAGGGACACAGATACGCAGTATTTT
TRBV5-1	TRBJ2-5	TRBD2	-	CASSLEREGRETQYF	TGCGCCAGCAGCTTGGAGCGGGAGGGCCGAGAGACCCAGTACTTC
TRBV19	TRBJ2-2	TRBD2	-	CATRTSGGTGELFF	TGTGCCACCCGGACTAGCGGGGGCACCGGGGAGCTGTTTTTT
TRBV27	TRBJ2-5	-	few	CASSLEGVGTQYF	TGTGCCAGCAGTTTAGAGGGAGTAGGGACCCAGTACTTC
TRBV19	TRBJ2-2	-	-	CASSLDRNTGELFF	TGTGCCAGTAGTCTGGACAGGAACACCGGGGAGCTGTTTTTT
TRBV6-1	TRBJ1-4	-	-	CASSESRGPEKLFF	TGTGCCAGCAGTGAAAGTCGAGGGCCTGAAAAACTGTTTTTT
TRBV2	TRBJ1-1	-	-	CASRGLGPGTEAFF	TGTGCCAGCAGGGGACTAGGGCCGGGCACTGAAGCTTTCTTT
TRBV28	TRBJ1-2	-	once	CASSFGVGYGYTF	TGTGCCAGCAGTTTCGGAGTGGGCTATGGCTACACCTTC
TRBV19	TRBJ1-1	TRBD1	-	CASGLFPGQSLGNTEAFF	TGTGCCAGTGGGCTATTCCCGGGACAGTCCCTTGGGAACACTGAAGCTTTCTTT
TRBV20-1	TRBJ1-1	-	few	CSAGGDTEAFF	TGCAGTGCCGGAGGGGACACTGAAGCTTTCTTT
TRBV28	TRBJ1-1	-	-	CASSPGVGTEAFF	TGTGCCAGCAGTCCCGGGGTGGGCACTGAAGCTTTCTTT
TRBV11-2	TRBJ2-5	-	-	CATNTGILQETQYF	TGTGCGACCAATACGGGGATACTACAAGAGACCCAGTACTTC
TRBV19	TRBJ1-1	TRBD1	-	CASRDRGDTEAFF	TGTGCCAGTCGGGACAGGGGGGACACTGAAGCTTTCTTT
TRBV10-3	TRBJ1-1	TRBD1	-	CAISESEGAVNTEAFF	TGTGCCATCAGTGAGTCGGAGGGGGCGGTGAACACTGAAGCTTTCTTT
TRBV9	TRBJ2-7	TRBD2	-	CASSLDSLAGVNEQYF	TGTGCCAGCAGCCTAGATAGTCTAGCGGGGGTCAACGAGCAGTACTTC
TRBV5-4	TRBJ1-2	-	-	CASSGGGLNYGYTF	TGTGCCAGCAGTGGCGGGGGGCTAAACTATGGCTACACCTTC
TRBV4-1	TRBJ2-3	-	-	CASSQAGVNTDTQYF	TGCGCCAGCAGCCAAGCGGGGGTTAACACAGATACGCAGTATTTT
TRBV28	TRBJ1-4	TRBD1	once	CASSPPSYRGLGEKLFF	TGTGCCAGCAGTCCTCCCAGCTACAGGGGTCTGGGTGAAAAACTGTTTTTT